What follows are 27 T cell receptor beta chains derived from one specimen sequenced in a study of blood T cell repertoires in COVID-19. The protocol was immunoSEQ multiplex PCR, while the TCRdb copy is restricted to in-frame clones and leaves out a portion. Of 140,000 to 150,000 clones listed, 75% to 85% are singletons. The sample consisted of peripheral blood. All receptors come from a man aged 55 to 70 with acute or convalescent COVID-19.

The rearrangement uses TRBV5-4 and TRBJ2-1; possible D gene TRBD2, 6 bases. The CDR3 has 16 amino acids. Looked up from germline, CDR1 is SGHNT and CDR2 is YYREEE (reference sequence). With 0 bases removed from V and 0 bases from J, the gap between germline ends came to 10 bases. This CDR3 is CASSLAGGSSYNEQFF. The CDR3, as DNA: TGTGCCAGCAGCTTGGCCGGGGGAAGCTCCTACAATGAGCAGTTCTTC. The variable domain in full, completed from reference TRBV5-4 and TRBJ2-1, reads ETGVTQSPTHLIKTRGQQVTLRCSSQSGHNTVSWYQQALGQGPQFIFQYYREEENGRGNFPPRFSGLQFPNYSSELNVNALELDDSALYLCASSLAGGSSYNEQFFGPGTRLTVL.

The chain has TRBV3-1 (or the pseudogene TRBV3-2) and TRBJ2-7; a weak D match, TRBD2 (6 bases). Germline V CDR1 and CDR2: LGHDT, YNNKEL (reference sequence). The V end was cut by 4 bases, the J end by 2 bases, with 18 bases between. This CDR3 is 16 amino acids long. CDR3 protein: CASSPPSGFGPYEQYF. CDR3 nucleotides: TGTGCCAGCAGCCCTCCGAGCGGGTTTGGGCCCTACGAGCAGTACTTC.

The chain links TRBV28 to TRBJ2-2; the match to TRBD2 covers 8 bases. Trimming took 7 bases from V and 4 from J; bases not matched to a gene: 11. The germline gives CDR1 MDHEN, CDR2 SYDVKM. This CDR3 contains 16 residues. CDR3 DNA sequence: TGTGCCAGCAACGCGGGAGGTACCCCGGGCACCGGGGAGCTGTTTTTT. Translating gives CASNAGGTPGTGELFF.

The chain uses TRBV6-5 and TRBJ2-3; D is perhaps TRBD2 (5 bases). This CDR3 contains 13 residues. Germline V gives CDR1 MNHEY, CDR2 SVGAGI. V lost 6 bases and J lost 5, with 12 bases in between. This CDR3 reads CASRSPGGDTQYF. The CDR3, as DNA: TGTGCCAGCAGATCCCCAGGAGGAGATACGCAGTATTTT.

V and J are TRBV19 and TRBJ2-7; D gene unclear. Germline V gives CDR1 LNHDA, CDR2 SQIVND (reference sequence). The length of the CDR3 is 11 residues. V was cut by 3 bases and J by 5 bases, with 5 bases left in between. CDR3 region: CASSISDEQYF. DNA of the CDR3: TGTGCCAGTAGTATCTCGGACGAGCAGTACTTC.

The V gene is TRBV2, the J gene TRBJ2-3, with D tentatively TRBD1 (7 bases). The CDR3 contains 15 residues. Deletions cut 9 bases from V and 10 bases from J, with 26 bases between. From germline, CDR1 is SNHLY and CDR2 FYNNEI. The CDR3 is CASIGTANSASAQYF. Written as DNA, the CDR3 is TGTGCCAGTATCGGGACAGCAAATAGTGCTAGCGCGCAGTATTTT.

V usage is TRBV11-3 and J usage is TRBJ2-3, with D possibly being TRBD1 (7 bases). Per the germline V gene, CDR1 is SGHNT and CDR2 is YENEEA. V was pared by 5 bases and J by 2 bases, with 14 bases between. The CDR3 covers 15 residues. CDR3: CASSAGQHSTDTQYF. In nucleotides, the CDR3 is TGTGCCAGCAGCGCGGGACAGCACTCCACAGATACGCAGTATTTT.

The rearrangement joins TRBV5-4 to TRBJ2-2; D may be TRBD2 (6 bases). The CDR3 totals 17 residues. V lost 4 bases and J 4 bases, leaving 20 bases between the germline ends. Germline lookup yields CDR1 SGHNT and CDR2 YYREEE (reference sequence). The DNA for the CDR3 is TGTGCCAGCAGCCCGAACCGGGACTCCCGGATCACCGGGGAGCTGTTTTTT. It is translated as CASSPNRDSRITGELFF.

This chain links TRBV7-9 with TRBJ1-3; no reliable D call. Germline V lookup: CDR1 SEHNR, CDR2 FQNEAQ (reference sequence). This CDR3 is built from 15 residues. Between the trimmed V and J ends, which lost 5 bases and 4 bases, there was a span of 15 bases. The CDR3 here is CASSPVAAAGNTIYF. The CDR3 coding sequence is TGTGCCAGCAGCCCCGTGGCAGCGGCGGGAAACACCATATATTTT.

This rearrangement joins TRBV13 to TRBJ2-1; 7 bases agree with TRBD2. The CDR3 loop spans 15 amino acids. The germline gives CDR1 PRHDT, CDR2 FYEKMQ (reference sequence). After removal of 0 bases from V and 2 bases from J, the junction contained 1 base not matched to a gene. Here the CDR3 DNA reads TGTGCCAGCAGCTTAGGGACTAGCCCCTACAATGAGCAGTTCTTC. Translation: CASSLGTSPYNEQFF.

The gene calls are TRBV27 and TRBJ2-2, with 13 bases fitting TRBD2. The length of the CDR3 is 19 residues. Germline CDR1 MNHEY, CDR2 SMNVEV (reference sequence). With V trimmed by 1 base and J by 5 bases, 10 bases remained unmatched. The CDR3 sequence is CASSLWARTSGSYTGELFF. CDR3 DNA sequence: TGTGCCAGCAGTTTATGGGCGAGGACTAGCGGGAGTTATACCGGGGAGCTGTTTTTT.

The CDR3 loop reads CASSLGDRTNTEAFF. CDR3 in DNA: TGTGCCAGCAGCTTAGGGGACAGAACGAACACTGAAGCTTTCTTT. The V gene is TRBV7-9, the J gene TRBJ1-1; TRBD1 matches 7 bases. With 1 base clipped from V and 1 base from J, the junction kept 3 bases outside the gene matches. This CDR3 spans 15 amino acids. CDR1 and CDR2 from the germline V gene are SEHNR and FQNEAQ (reference sequence).

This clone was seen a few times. CDR3 sequence: CASRRGWTNEKLFF. The CDR3 nucleotides read TGTGCCAGCAGACGCGGGTGGACTAATGAAAAACTGTTTTTT. V gene TRBV6-5 combines with J gene TRBJ1-4; D remains ambiguous. Per germline, CDR1 MNHEY and CDR2 SVGAGI. Trimming cost V 6 bases and J 2 bases, with 10 bases left between them. This CDR3 has 14 amino acids.

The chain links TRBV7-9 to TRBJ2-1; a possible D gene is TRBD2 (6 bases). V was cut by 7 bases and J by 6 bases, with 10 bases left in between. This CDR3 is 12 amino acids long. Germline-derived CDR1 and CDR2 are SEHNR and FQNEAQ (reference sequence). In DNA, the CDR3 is TGTGCCAGCACACGGGGAGGCAATGAGCAGTTCTTC. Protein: CASTRGGNEQFF.

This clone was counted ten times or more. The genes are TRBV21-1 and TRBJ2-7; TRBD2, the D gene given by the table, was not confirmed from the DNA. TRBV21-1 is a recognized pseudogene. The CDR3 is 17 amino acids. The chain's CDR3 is CASSKGGTSGTEDEQYF. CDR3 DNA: TGTGCCAGCAGCAAAGGGGGGACTAGCGGGACCGAAGACGAGCAGTACTTC.

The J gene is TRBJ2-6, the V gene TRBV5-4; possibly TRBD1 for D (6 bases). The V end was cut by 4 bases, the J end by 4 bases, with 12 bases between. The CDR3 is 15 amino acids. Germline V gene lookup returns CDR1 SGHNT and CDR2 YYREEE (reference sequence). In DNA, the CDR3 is TGTGCCAGCAGCGCGGTGGGGGCGGGGGCCAACGTCCTGACTTTC. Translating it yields CASSAVGAGANVLTF.

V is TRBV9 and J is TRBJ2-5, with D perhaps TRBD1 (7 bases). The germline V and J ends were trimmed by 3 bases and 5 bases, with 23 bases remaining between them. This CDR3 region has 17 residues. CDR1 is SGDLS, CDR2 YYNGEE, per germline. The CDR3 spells CASSAGGGDRGLETQYF. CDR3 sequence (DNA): TGTGCCAGCAGCGCCGGGGGTGGGGACAGAGGGTTGGAGACCCAGTACTTC.

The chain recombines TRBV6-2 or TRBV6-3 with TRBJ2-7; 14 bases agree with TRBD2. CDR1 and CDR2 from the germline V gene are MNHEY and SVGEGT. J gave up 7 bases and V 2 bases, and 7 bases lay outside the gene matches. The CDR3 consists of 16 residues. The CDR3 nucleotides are TGTGCCAGCAGTTACCCGGGGACTAGCGGGAGTGGGGAGCAGTACTTC. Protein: CASSYPGTSGSGEQYF.

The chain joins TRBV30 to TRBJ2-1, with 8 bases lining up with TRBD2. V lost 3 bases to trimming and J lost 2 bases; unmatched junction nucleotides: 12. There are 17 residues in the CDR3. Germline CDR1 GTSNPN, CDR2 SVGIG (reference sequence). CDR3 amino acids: CAWSPLSGGRTYNEQFF. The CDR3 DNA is TGTGCCTGGAGCCCCCTAAGCGGGGGAAGAACCTACAATGAGCAGTTCTTC.

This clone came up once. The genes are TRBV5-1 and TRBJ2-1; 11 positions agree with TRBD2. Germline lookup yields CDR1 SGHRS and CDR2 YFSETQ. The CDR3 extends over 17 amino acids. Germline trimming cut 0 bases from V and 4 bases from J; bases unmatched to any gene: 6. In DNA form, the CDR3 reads TGCGCCAGCAGCTTGGGCCTGACTAGCGGGGTGTACAATGAGCAGTTCTTC. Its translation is CASSLGLTSGVYNEQFF.

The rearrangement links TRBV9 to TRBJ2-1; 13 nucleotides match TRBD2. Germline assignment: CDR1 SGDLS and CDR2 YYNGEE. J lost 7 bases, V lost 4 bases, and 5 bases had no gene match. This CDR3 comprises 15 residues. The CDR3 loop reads CASSSWTSGSNEQFF. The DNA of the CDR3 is TGTGCCAGCAGCTCCTGGACTAGCGGGAGTAATGAGCAGTTCTTC.

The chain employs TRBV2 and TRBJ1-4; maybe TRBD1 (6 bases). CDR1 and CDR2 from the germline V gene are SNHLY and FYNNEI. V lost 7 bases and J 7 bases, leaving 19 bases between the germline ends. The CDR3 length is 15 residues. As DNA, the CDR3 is TGTGCCAGCACGTCATGGGGGGGCCGAAGTGAAAAACTGTTTTTT. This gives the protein CASTSWGGRSEKLFF. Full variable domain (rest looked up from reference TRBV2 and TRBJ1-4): EPEVTQTPSHQVTQMGQEVILRCVPISNHLYFYWYRQILGQKVEFLVSFYNNEISEKSEIFDDQFSVERPDGSNFTLKIRSTKLEDSAMYFCASTSWGGRSEKLFFGSGTQLSVL.

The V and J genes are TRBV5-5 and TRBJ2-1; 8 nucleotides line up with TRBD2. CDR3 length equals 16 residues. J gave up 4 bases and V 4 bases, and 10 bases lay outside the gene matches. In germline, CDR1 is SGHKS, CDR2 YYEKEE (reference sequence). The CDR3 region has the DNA TGTGCCAGCAGCCGGGGACTAGAAGGAATTTACAATGAGCAGTTCTTC. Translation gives CASSRGLEGIYNEQFF.

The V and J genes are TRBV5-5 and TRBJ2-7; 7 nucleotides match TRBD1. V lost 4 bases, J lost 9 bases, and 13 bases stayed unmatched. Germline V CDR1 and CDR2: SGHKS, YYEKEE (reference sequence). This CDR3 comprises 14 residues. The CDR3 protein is CASSPRDSLLGQYF. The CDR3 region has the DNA TGTGCCAGCAGCCCCCGGGACAGCCTCCTGGGGCAGTACTTC.

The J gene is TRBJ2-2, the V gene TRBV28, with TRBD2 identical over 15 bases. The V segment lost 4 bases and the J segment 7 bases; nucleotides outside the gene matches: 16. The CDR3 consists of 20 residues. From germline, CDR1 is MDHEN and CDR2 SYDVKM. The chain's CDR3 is CASSSLGTSGRMGVLGELFF. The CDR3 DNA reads TGTGCCAGCAGTTCTCTTGGGACTAGCGGGAGGATGGGGGTACTCGGGGAGCTGTTTTTT.

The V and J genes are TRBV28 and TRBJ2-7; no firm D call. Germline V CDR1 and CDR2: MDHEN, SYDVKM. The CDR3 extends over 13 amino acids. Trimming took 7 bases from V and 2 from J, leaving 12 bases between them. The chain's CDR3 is CASTRSEPYEQYF. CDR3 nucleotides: TGTGCCAGCACCCGGAGCGAGCCCTACGAGCAGTACTTC.

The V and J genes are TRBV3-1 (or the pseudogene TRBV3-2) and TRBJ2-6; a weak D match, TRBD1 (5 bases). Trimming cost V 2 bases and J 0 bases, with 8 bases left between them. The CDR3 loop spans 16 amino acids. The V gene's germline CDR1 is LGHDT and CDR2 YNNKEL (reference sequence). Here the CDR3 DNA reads TGTGCCAGCAGCCAACAGGGCAACTCTGGGGCCAACGTCCTGACTTTC. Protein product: CASSQQGNSGANVLTF.